A single sample gave rise to the 2 T cell receptor beta chains below, sequenced in a study of shared clonotypes between healthy human individuals. Assay used: immunoSEQ multiplex PCR; TCRdb lists only in-frame clones, some missing. Altogether around 2,100,000 clones are present, just under 95% being singletons, with the ten largest covering more than 0.95%. Positively selected for CCR7, the CD45RO-negative cells used as naive CD8 cells excluded terminally differentiated effector memory CD45RA+ cells. Sequenced: naive CD8+ T cells sorted from blood. The receptors come from a man between 18 and 35 years old in good health.

The chain recombines TRBV2 with TRBJ2-5; 9 bases line up with TRBD2. Germline CDR1 and CDR2: SNHLY and FYNNEI. Losses at the gene ends were 11 bases for V and 3 bases for J; bases not matched to a gene: 4. The CDR3 is made up of 12 amino acids. CDR3 loop: CAGREGEETQYF. CDR3 DNA: TGTGCCGGGCGGGAGGGGGAAGAGACCCAGTACTTC.

The V and J genes are TRBV6-5 and TRBJ1-6; no clear D. V was trimmed by 6 bases and J by 10 bases, leaving 16 bases between them. This CDR3 has 14 residues. Per the germline V gene, CDR1 is MNHEY and CDR2 is SVGAGI. Here the CDR3 DNA reads TGTGCCAGCAGCTACAGCCTACTCAGCTCACCCCTCCACTTT. It specifies CASSYSLLSSPLHF.